The present entry profiles one T cell receptor (beta chain) with its context. Its target is unknown. The CDR3 contains 15 residues. Germline V gene lookup returns CDR1 SNHLY and CDR2 FYNNEI. J gave up 1 base and V 8 bases, and 6 bases lay outside the gene matches. Naive CD45RA+ and memory CD45RA-negative subsets were split from CD4+ cells. Deep was the level at which the assay was run. Sequencing used immunoSEQ multiplex PCR; TCRdb keeps in-frame clones, though not all of them. The repertoire holds some 1,400,000 clones, with roughly 96% as singletons. These data come from a study of shared clonotypes between healthy human individuals. Looking at the study overall: Three plates were used per donor for CD4 naive, three for CD4 memory, two for CD8 naive and one for CD8 memory.

The study, taken as a whole, reports: Relative to their counterparts shared across all four donors, non-shared clonotypes exhibited diminished generation probabilities.

The chain has TRBV2 and TRBJ2-1, with 9 bases identical to TRBD2. This clonotype was obtained from a man younger than 45 in good health. Source material: naive CD4+ T cells sorted from blood. Subset in this sample: CD45RA+ positively selected. CDR3 protein: CASRGSGGSYNEQFF. The CDR3 DNA is TGTGCCAGCCGGGGTAGCGGGGGATCCTACAATGAGCAGTTCTTC.